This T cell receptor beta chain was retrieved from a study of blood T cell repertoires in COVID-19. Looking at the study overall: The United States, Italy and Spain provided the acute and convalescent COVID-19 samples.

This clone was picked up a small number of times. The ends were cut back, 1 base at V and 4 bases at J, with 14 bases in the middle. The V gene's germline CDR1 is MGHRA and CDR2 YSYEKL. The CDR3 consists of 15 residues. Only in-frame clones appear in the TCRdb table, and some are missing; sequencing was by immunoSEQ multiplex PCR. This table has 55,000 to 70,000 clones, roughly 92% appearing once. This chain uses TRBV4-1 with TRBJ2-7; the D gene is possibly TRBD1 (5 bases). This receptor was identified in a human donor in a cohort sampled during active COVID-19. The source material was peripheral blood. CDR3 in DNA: TGCGCCAGCAGCCAAGTAAGTGGCAGGGCGTACGAGCAGTACTTC. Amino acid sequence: CASSQVSGRAYEQYF.